What follows are 8 T cell receptor beta chains derived from one specimen sequenced in a study of blood T cells in healthy people across ages. A sample-barcoded 5' primer and a J-beta primer mix were used in a second PCR of about 7 to 12 cycles. One entry per CDR3 protein, called by TCRdb with MiXCR from the 5' RACE reads. This table holds 1.5 million to 2 million distinct CDR3 sequences, 28% found once. Sequencing was done on a sample of blood. Receptors originate from a woman aged 30 to 39 in good health.

This clonotype was recorded many times. A read error may produce the germline difference seen at one junction end. This chain joins TRBV20-1 and TRBJ2-7; 8 nucleotides match TRBD1. The CDR3 totals 14 residues. Germline V gene data show CDR1 as DFQATT and CDR2 as SNEGSKA (reference sequence). CDR3 nucleotides: TGCAGTGCTAGCCCCGGGACAGGTTCCTACAAGCAGTACTTC. Residues: CSASPGTGSYKQYF.

V usage is TRBV5-1 and J usage is TRBJ1-1, with a tentative D call TRBD1 (5 bases). The CDR3 runs 16 residues. In germline, CDR1 is SGHRS, CDR2 YFSETQ. Between the trimmed V and J ends, which lost 0 bases and 1 base, there was a span of 13 bases. CDR3 protein: CASSLDTAGRNTEAFF. The CDR3 DNA reads as TGCGCCAGCAGCTTGGATACGGCAGGGCGGAACACTGAAGCTTTCTTT.

This clonotype was detected only a few times. The genes are TRBV29-1 and TRBJ2-4, with 7 bases fitting TRBD1. The CDR3 has 13 amino acids. V trimming: 6 bases; J trimming: 14 bases; junction bases outside the gene matches: 16. Looked up from germline, CDR1 is SQVTM and CDR2 is ANQGSEA. The CDR3 here is CSVRDSTFTVEYF. The CDR3 DNA follows: TGCAGCGTCAGGGACAGCACCTTTACGGTGGAGTACTTC.

As for this clonotype: This clone may be a read error of a much larger clone one base away. The chain recombines TRBV11-2 with TRBJ2-1; D not resolved. Germline CDR1 reads SGHAT; CDR2 reads FQNNGV. The CDR3 is 13 amino acids. The CDR3 DNA reads as TGTGCCGGCAGCACCGGCGCCGGAATCGAGCAGTTCTTC. It encodes CAGSTGAGIEQFF.

In this sample, this clonotype turned up a few times. This chain joins TRBV7-9 and TRBJ2-7; 10 bases map to TRBD2. CDR1 is SEHNR and CDR2 is FQNEAQ in the germline V gene (reference sequence). CDR3 length: 15 amino acids. Unmatched junction bases numbered 3, after V lost 4 bases and J lost 0 bases. The CDR3 bases are TGTGCCAGCAGCTCTAGCGGGAGCAGCTCCTACGAGCAGTACTTC. Translation: CASSSSGSSSYEQYF.

In this sample, this clonotype turned up a few times. The chain couples TRBV7-2 to TRBJ1-1, with D hard to call. This CDR3 is 13 amino acids long. Trimming took 2 bases from V and 10 from J, leaving 14 bases between them. Germline values: CDR1 SGHTA, CDR2 FQGNSA. For the CDR3, the DNA is TGTGCCAGCAGCTTAATGTCGACTGGAGGAGCTTTCTTT. Amino acids: CASSLMSTGGAFF.

This clonotype was counted a few times. The chain recombines TRBV12-3 or TRBV12-4 with TRBJ1-2; TRBD1 aligns across 7 bases. The junction had 3 bases not matched to a gene; V was cut back by 1 base and J by 1 base. CDR3 length: 15 amino acids. CDR3 protein: CASSLEGQDNYGYTF. In DNA, the CDR3 is TGTGCCAGCAGTTTAGAAGGACAGGATAACTATGGCTACACCTTC.

There are a few counts of this clonotype. V and J are TRBV13 and TRBJ2-4, with D unclear. The CDR3 runs 16 residues. Trimming removed 3 bases at V and 1 base at J, with 13 bases between. Per germline, CDR1 PRHDT and CDR2 FYEKMQ (reference sequence). The CDR3 protein is CASSFNSYLAKNIQYF. The DNA of the CDR3 is TGTGCCAGCAGCTTCAACAGCTATCTGGCCAAAAACATTCAGTACTTC.